This T cell receptor beta chain was captured in a study of response to subunit inactivated influenza vaccine (dated by TCRdb to about 2018). Study-level background: Deep quantitative T cell receptor repertoire profiling was used in the study to track responses to a trivalent subunit inactivated influenza vaccine.

What the authors observed across the whole study: It was suggested by the authors that each seasonal influenza vaccination may recruit only a limited number of new T cells.

Libraries came from RT-PCR. TCRdb lists the instrument as Illumina HiSeq 2500. TCRdb trimmed the raw reads at Q25, called clones with MiXCR and kept productive beta chains. A single entry per CDR3 protein holds the most common genes and DNA from its merged rows. Counted in this sample were fewer than 700,000 distinct CDR3 sequences; 10% to 15% of them appeared once. Of the sample, around 13% falls within the top ten clones. The table lists this clonotype with a few counts. Its antigen has not been determined. Per-nucleotide qualities are absent, and no much larger clonotype sits a single base away. The sample's time point label is to be understood as: 40 to 45 days after influenza vaccine administration. Sample: PBMCs from blood, taken more than 35 days after vaccination. The TCR comes from a man in his forties or fifties who received an inactivated influenza vaccine. Donor details come from another sample of the same person, matched by shared clones.

The CDR3 in this case is CASSQVTLAGGKTGELFF. The DNA sequence is as follows: TGCGCCAGCAGCCAAGTGACGTTAGCGGGAGGGAAGACCGGGGAGCTGTTTTTT. The rearrangement combines TRBV4-3 with TRBJ2-2; TRBD2 matches 11 bases in the middle. The junction shows trimming of 1 base on V and 5 bases on J, and the gene matches do not reach 9 bases of it. The CDR3 sequence holds 18 residues, the cysteine and phenylalanine included. Only CDR3 DNA remains: 54 bases, in frame from the first base. The CDR1 and CDR2 encoded by the germline V gene are LGHNA and YSLEER.